This T cell receptor beta chain emerged from a study of human T cells and chemical hapten exposure. Background on the study: 2% DPC applied to a roughly 2 cm by roughly 2 cm arm area sensitized donors.

Each CDR3 protein gets one entry after TCRdb re-called the RACE reads with MiXCR. Among more than 150,000 distinct CDR3 sequences listed, about 25% were seen once. On this clonotype: Its antigen is not identified.

Specified time point: patch test 3, about 24 weeks after DPC sensitization. The treatment: therapeutic diphenylcyclopropenone sensitization with weekly scalp DPC. J lost 2 bases, V lost 4 bases, and 2 bases had no gene match. The CDR3 has 14 amino acids. Study findings and constraints: Expanded TCRs clustered into significantly more large CDR3 similarity groups than controls, the analysis revealed. No shift was seen in TCRs above 1 in 1000 frequency with DPC sensitization.

This TCR derives from a middle-aged woman with alopecia areata. Some clones in this sample may be carry-over from other donors' samples. The input for sequencing was whole blood, taken in connection with sensitization to the hapten diphenylcyclopropenone (DPC). The chain couples TRBV12-3 or TRBV12-4 to TRBJ2-7, with 10 bases that match TRBD2. The CDR3 region is CASSSLAGAYEQYF. CDR3 coding DNA: TGTGCCAGCAGTTCGCTAGCGGGAGCCTACGAGCAGTACTTC.